This T cell receptor (beta chain) came from a study of early T cells in non-severe SARS-CoV-2 infection. Attachment of unique molecular identifiers was made to individual cDNA molecules. A single record per CDR3 protein comes from TCRdb applying MiXCR to the 5' RACE reads. Of roughly 99,000 distinct CDR3 sequences listed, 10% to 15% are singletons. Germline lookup yields CDR1 SGHRS and CDR2 YFSETQ. Trimming took 0 bases from V and 4 from J, leaving 8 bases between them. CDR3 length equals 14 residues. This receptor was identified in an adult who was a healthcare worker with PCR-confirmed SARS-CoV-2 infection or an uninfected control (not recorded which). The source was whole blood, collected at baseline. The V and J genes are TRBV5-1 and TRBJ2-1; D might be TRBD2 (5 bases). The CDR3 is CASSLDGGYNEQFF. The CDR3 DNA sequence: TGCGCCAGCAGCTTGGATGGCGGGTACAATGAGCAGTTCTTC.